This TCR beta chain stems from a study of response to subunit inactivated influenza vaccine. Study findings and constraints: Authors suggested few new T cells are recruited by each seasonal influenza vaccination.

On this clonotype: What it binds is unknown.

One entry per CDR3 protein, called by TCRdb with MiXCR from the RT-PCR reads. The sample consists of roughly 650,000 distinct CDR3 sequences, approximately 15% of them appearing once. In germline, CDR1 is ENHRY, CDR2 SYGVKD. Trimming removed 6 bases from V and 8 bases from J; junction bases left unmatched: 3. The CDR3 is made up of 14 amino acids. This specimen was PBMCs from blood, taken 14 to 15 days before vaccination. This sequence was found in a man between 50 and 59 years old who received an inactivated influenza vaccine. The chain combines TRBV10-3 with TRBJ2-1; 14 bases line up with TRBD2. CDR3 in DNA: TGTGCCATCAGGGGGACTAGCGGGAGTGATGAGCAGTTCTTC. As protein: CAIRGTSGSDEQFF.